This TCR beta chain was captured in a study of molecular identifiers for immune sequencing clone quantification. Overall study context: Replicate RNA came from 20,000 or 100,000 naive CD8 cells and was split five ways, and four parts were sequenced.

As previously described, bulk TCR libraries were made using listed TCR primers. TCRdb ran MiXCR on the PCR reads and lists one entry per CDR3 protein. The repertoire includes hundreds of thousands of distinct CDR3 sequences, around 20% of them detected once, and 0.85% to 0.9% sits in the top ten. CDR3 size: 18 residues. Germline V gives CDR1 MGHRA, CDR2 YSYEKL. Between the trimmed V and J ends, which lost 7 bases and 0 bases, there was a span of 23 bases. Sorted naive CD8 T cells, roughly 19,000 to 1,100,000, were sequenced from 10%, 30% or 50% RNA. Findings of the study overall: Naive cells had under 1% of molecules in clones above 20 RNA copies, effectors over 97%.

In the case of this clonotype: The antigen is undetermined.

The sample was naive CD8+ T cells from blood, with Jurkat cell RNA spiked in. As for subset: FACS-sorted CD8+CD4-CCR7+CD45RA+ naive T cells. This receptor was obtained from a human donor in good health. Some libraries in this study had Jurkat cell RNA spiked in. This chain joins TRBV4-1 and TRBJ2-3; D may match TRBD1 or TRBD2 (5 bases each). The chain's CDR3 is CASKPFGDVSSSTDTQYF. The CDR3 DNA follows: TGCGCCAGCAAACCATTTGGGGACGTAAGTTCTAGCACAGATACGCAGTATTTT.